This is a list of T cell receptor beta chains from one sample in a study of T cell responses to AZD1222 COVID-19 vaccine. Sequencing used immunoSEQ multiplex PCR; TCRdb keeps in-frame clones, though not all of them. Among 95,000 to 150,000 clones listed, 80% to 90% were seen once. The starting material was peripheral blood, obtained on day 0 of AZD1222 vaccination. These TCRs come from an adult in good health. CDR3s include the opening cysteine and the closing phenylalanine or tryptophan. Each record gives: J gene, clone size, V gene, D gene, CDR3 DNA, CDR3 protein. A D gene is named only where the DNA matches it firmly. Rows give clone size only sometimes, using once, few, many, or a class for an expanded clone.

TRBJ1-2,-,TRBV2,TRBD1,TGTGCCAGCTGGACAGGCGGCTACACCTTC,CASWTGGYTF
TRBJ2-1,once,TRBV5-1,TRBD1,TGCGCCAGCAGCCGCCCCCCGGGACAGGGCCACAATGAGCAGTTCTTC,CASSRPPGQGHNEQFF
TRBJ1-2,-,TRBV18,-,TGTGCCAGCTCGTCCCAGGGGAGAGCCTATGGCTACACCTTC,CASSSQGRAYGYTF
TRBJ2-3,-,TRBV11-2,TRBD2,TGTGCCAGCAGCCCGACGGCGGGGGGTAGCACAGATACGCAGTATTTT,CASSPTAGGSTDTQYF
TRBJ1-2,-,TRBV28,-,TGTGCCAGCAGTTCTTTCCCTTCAGGGGCCGGGGGCTACACCTTC,CASSSFPSGAGGYTF
TRBJ2-7,-,TRBV24-1,-,TGTGCCACCACCGCTCGGGGTCTTCGGTACGAGCAGTACTTC,CATTARGLRYEQYF
TRBJ2-2,few,TRBV5-1,TRBD2,TGCGCCAGCAGCTCGAGACTAGCGGCGAACACCGGGGAGCTGTTTTTT,CASSSRLAANTGELFF
TRBJ2-1,few,TRBV7-9,TRBD1,TGTGCCAGCAGCTTAACCACAGGGGGCCTGGGGAGGGCCAATGAGCAGTTCTTC,CASSLTTGGLGRANEQFF
TRBJ1-6,once,TRBV21-1,-,TGTGCCAGCAGGGCCGTTACAGGCGGAGGCAATTCACCCCTCCACTTT,CASRAVTGGGNSPLHF
TRBJ1-4,once,TRBV5-1,-,TGCGCCAGCAGCCTAACGGACCCTAATGAAAAACTGTTTTTT,CASSLTDPNEKLFF
TRBJ1-1,once,TRBV20-1,-,TGCAGTGCTAGTCCCAGGTCCGCCGAGTCTTTCTTT,CSASPRSAESFF
TRBJ2-7,-,TRBV5-1,TRBD2,TGCGCCAGCAGCTTTCTTTCGGCGGGAGACTCCTACGAGCAGTACTTC,CASSFLSAGDSYEQYF
TRBJ2-2,-,TRBV30,-,TGTGCCTGGATGGGACGGACCGGGGAGCTGTTTTTT,CAWMGRTGELFF
TRBJ1-2,-,TRBV6-5,TRBD1,TGTGCCAGCAGTTACTCGACAGGGGGCGGGTATGGCTACACCTTC,CASSYSTGGGYGYTF
TRBJ2-5,-,TRBV7-3,-,TGTGCCAGCAGCCCCCAGGGAGGAGAGACCCAGTACTTC,CASSPQGGETQYF
TRBJ2-7,-,TRBV4-2,-,TGTGCCAGCAGCCAAGCTTCCCAGGACTCGACCTACGAGCAGTACTTC,CASSQASQDSTYEQYF
TRBJ1-1,-,TRBV12-3/TRBV12-4,-,TGTGCCAGCAGTTTATGGGGGAACACTGAAGCTTTCTTT,CASSLWGNTEAFF
TRBJ2-1,-,TRBV15,-,TGTGCCACCAGCAGAGTAGGACAGGGACTAGCTGGCTATGAGCAGTTCTTC,CATSRVGQGLAGYEQFF
TRBJ2-1,-,TRBV7-2,-,TGTGCCAGCAGCATAGCGAGCCATGAGCAGTTCTTC,CASSIASHEQFF
TRBJ1-2,-,TRBV10-3,-,TGTGCCATCAGTGAGTCTGGGGAGGTCAGCTATGGCTACACCTTC,CAISESGEVSYGYTF
TRBJ2-2,-,TRBV27,-,TGTGCCAGCAGTTTAACCACCGGGGAGCTGTTTTTT,CASSLTTGELFF
TRBJ1-3,-,TRBV28,TRBD1,TGTGCCAGCAGTCCGACAGGGAACTTTGTAAACACCATATATTTT,CASSPTGNFVNTIYF
TRBJ2-7,-,TRBV7-2,-,TGTGCCAGCAGCTTAGCGGGGGGTAGCTCCTACGAGCAGTACTTC,CASSLAGGSSYEQYF
TRBJ2-5,-,TRBV6-5,-,TGTGCCAGCACCATAGGAGGGGGCGGAGAAGAGACCCAGTACTTC,CASTIGGGGEETQYF
TRBJ1-2,-,TRBV27,TRBD1,TGTGCCAGCAGTTTCACAGGGGGCCTGGGCTACACCTTC,CASSFTGGLGYTF
TRBJ1-2,-,TRBV4-2,-,TGTGCCAGCAGCCAAGGAAGGAACGCAGTTAACTATGGCTACACCTTC,CASSQGRNAVNYGYTF
TRBJ2-3,-,TRBV4-3,TRBD2,TGCGCCAGCAGCCAAGGGCCCGCTAGCGGGCGCACAGATACGCAGTATTTT,CASSQGPASGRTDTQYF
TRBJ2-7,-,TRBV5-4,-,TGTGCCAGCAGCGGTCCCGGGACGGCTTCCTACGAGCAGTACTTC,CASSGPGTASYEQYF
TRBJ2-5,-,TRBV28,TRBD2,TGTGCCAGCAGTTTAGGGGTAGCGGGAGGCTCCCAGTACTTC,CASSLGVAGGSQYF
TRBJ2-2,-,TRBV5-4,-,TGTGCCAGCGCCCTTGGGCTGTCCGGGGAGCTGTTTTTT,CASALGLSGELFF
TRBJ2-7,few,TRBV10-3,-,TGTGCCATCGGCGACTCGCCCCGGGGCGAGCAGTACTTC,CAIGDSPRGEQYF
TRBJ2-7,-,TRBV9,-,TGTGCCAGCAGCGTTAGAGCGGAAGATTACGAGCAGTACTTC,CASSVRAEDYEQYF
TRBJ1-2,-,TRBV18,TRBD1,TGTGCCAGCTCTCCACAGGGGGCGATCGAGGGCTACACCTTC,CASSPQGAIEGYTF
TRBJ2-7,-,TRBV10-3,-,TGTGCCATCAGTAGAAAAGGCCCTACTAACTACGAGCAGTACTTC,CAISRKGPTNYEQYF
TRBJ1-2,-,TRBV18,-,TGTGCCAGCTCACCCGAGGACAGTCACTATGGCTACACCTTC,CASSPEDSHYGYTF
TRBJ1-2,-,TRBV6-2/TRBV6-3,-,TGTGCCAGCAGTGCCTCGTACTATGGCTACACCTTC,CASSASYYGYTF
TRBJ2-1,-,TRBV14,TRBD1,TGTGCCAGCAGCCAGCAAAGACAGGGGCCCTACAATGAGCAGTTCTTC,CASSQQRQGPYNEQFF
TRBJ2-2,-,TRBV25-1,-,TGTGCCAGCAGTGTTATCACCGGGGAGCTGTTTTTT,CASSVITGELFF
TRBJ1-5,-,TRBV27,-,TGTGCCAGCAGTTTACGCGGGGGCTTCAAGCCCCAGCATTTT,CASSLRGGFKPQHF
TRBJ1-5,-,TRBV27,-,TGTGCCAGCAGCGGATCGGTTTTTAATCAGCCCCAGCATTTT,CASSGSVFNQPQHF